The 3 T cell receptor beta chains in this list originate from one sample, sequenced in a study of response to subunit inactivated influenza vaccine. TCRdb analysed the RT-PCR reads with MiXCR anew, one entry per CDR3 protein. The sample lists hundreds of thousands of distinct CDR3 sequences, approximately 15% seen once, with roughly 10% in the top ten. The input for sequencing was PBMCs from blood, taken 12 days after vaccination. The receptor set was obtained from a man in his fifties or sixties who received an inactivated influenza vaccine.

The CDR3 loop is CAIRGGETTNEKLFF. CDR3 sequence (DNA): TGTGCCATCAGGGGAGGGGAGACGACTAATGAAAAACTGTTTTTT. The gene calls are TRBV10-3 and TRBJ1-4; weak D call: TRBD1 (5 bases). Germline CDR1 reads ENHRY; CDR2 reads SYGVKD. This CDR3 region has 15 residues. V was trimmed by 6 bases and J by 2 bases, leaving 13 bases between them.

This clonotype was found a few times. V gene TRBV29-1 combines with J gene TRBJ2-5; D ambiguous. From germline, CDR1 is SQVTM and CDR2 ANQGSEA. The CDR3 extends over 13 amino acids. The V end lost 0 bases, the J end lost 0 bases, and 5 bases lay between the germline ends. This CDR3 is CSVEEYNQETQYF. The CDR3, as DNA: TGCAGCGTTGAAGAGTACAACCAAGAGACCCAGTACTTC.

The chain couples TRBV24-1 to TRBJ2-5; D is unresolved. This CDR3 contains 14 residues. Trimming took 3 bases from V and 5 from J, leaving 12 bases between them. Germline-derived CDR1 and CDR2 are KGHDR and SFDVKD. CDR3: CATSDETRTETQYF. DNA for the CDR3: TGTGCCACCAGTGATGAAACCAGGACCGAGACCCAGTACTTC.